These 5 T cell receptor beta chains came from one sample sequenced in a study of T cells in localized non-small cell lung cancer. The table came from immunoSEQ multiplex PCR; TCRdb's copy has only in-frame clones and leaves some out. The sample includes 55,000 or so clones, around 82% of them seen just once. This specimen consisted of PBMCs, obtained before any cancer treatment. The source is a woman aged 35 to 70 with stage II lung adenocarcinoma.

The chain couples TRBV18 to TRBJ1-3; 7 positions match TRBD1. V shed 3 bases and J 9 bases; nucleotides not matched to a gene: 8. Germline loops: CDR1 KGHSH, CDR2 LQKENI. The CDR3 extends over 14 amino acids. CDR3 sequence reads: CASSPEGAKITIYF. CDR3 DNA: TGTGCCAGCTCACCGGAGGGGGCGAAGATCACCATATATTTT.

The V call is TRBV6-6, the J call TRBJ2-3, with D perhaps being TRBD1 or TRBD2 (5 bases each). The CDR3 totals 14 residues. The germline V gene encodes CDR1 MNHNY and CDR2 SVGAGI (reference sequence). V gave up 2 bases and J gave up 2 bases, with 8 bases separating them. CDR3 loop: CASSYRDPTDTQYF. The DNA of the CDR3 is TGTGCCAGCAGTTACCGGGACCCCACAGATACGCAGTATTTT.

This chain joins TRBV29-1 and TRBJ1-4; D is perhaps TRBD1 (5 bases). Trimming left V 6 bases short and J 4 bases short, with 15 bases between. Germline CDR1 SQVTM, CDR2 ANQGSEA. The CDR3 totals 14 residues. The CDR3 DNA follows: TGCAGCGTGGACACAGGACGGAGTAATGAAAAACTGTTTTTT. Translating gives CSVDTGRSNEKLFF. Full variable domain (rest looked up from reference TRBV29-1 and TRBJ1-4): SAVISQKPSRDICQRGTSLTIQCQVDSQVTMMFWYRQQPGQSLTLIATANQGSEATYESGFVIDKFPISRPNLTFSTLTVSNMSPEDSSIYLCSVDTGRSNEKLFFGSGTQLSVL.

This clone showed up just a few times. V is TRBV28 and J is TRBJ1-5; D is ambiguous. V lost 8 bases to trimming and J lost 7 bases, with 21 bases between them. The CDR3 consists of 15 residues. Germline V CDR1 and CDR2: MDHEN, SYDVKM. This CDR3 reads CASVPVSNANQPQHF. The CDR3 DNA sequence: TGTGCCAGCGTTCCGGTTTCAAATGCCAACCAGCCCCAGCATTTT.

By share of the sample, this clone is medium-sized. V is TRBV10-2 and J is TRBJ1-1, with D possibly TRBD1 on 5 matching bases. This CDR3 has 16 amino acids. The V end was cut by 7 bases, the J end by 1 base, with 19 bases between. Per germline, CDR1 WSHSY and CDR2 SAAADI. The CDR3 bases are TGCGCCAGCACCCAGCGGAGGGACGACGAGAACACTGAAGCTTTCTTT. This sequence encodes CASTQRRDDENTEAFF.